The following is a TCR beta chain sequence with its context. These data belong to a study of T cell repertoires in cytomegalovirus infection. The CDR3 is 12 amino acids. V lost 4 bases to trimming and J lost 11 bases, with 14 bases between them. In TCRdb, the reads were re-called with MiXCR into one record per CDR3 protein. Of under 850,000 distinct CDR3 sequences listed, approximately 40% are singletons. This chain joins TRBV12-3 or TRBV12-4 and TRBJ1-1, with D unclear. The source of this sequence is a human donor in good health (CMV status not recorded). Some clones in this sample may be carry-over from other donors' samples. Sequencing was performed on PBMCs. The CDR3 reads CASSYTGLRAFF. The DNA for the CDR3 is TGTGCCAGCAGTTACACCGGACTCCGGGCTTTCTTT.